The next 4 T cell receptor beta chains were all read from a single sample in a study of prognosis after radiotherapy for stage I lung cancer. Genomic DNA yielded TCR beta CDR3, amplified by two-round multiplex PCR. Gene-specific primers for each TRBV and TRBJ gene drove first-round PCR. TCRdb reprocessed the multiplex PCR reads with MiXCR, giving one entry per CDR3 protein. This table holds some 39,000 distinct CDR3 sequences, approximately 25% found once. Sample: PBMCs, taken before or after stereotactic body radiation therapy (not recorded which). The receptors shown here come from a donor over 45 with non-small cell lung cancer.

The chain joins TRBV5-1 to TRBJ2-7; TRBD1 or TRBD2 may be the D gene (5 bases each). V lost 4 bases, J lost 2 bases, and 13 bases lay in between. The CDR3 length is 14 residues. Germline V gene sequence: CDR1 SGHRS, CDR2 YFSETQ. The CDR3 loop is CASSRSVGAYEQYF. CDR3 sequence (DNA): TGCGCCAGCAGCCGGAGCGTGGGGGCCTACGAGCAGTACTTC. Using reference TRBV5-1 and TRBJ2-7 for the parts outside the CDR3, the full variable domain is KAGVTQTPRYLIKTRGQQVTLSCSPISGHRSVSWYQQTPGQGLQFLFEYFSETQRNKGNFPGRFSGRQFSNSRSEMNVSTLELGDSALYLCASSRSVGAYEQYFGPGTRLTVT.

At least ten counts were recorded for this clonotype. V is TRBV4-2 and J is TRBJ2-5, with 12 nucleotides matching TRBD2. The CDR3 has 16 amino acids. Germline CDR1 LGHNA, CDR2 YNFKEQ. Germline trimming cut 1 base from V and 3 bases from J; bases unmatched to any gene: 3. The CDR3 DNA reads as TGTGCCAGCAGCCAAGGGCTAGCGGGGGGGGAAGAGACCCAGTACTTC. It codes for CASSQGLAGGEETQYF.

Many counts were recorded for this clonotype. The chain joins TRBV6-1 to TRBJ2-7, with a tentative D call TRBD2 (6 bases). This CDR3 is built from 15 residues. Looked up from germline, CDR1 is MNHNS and CDR2 is SASEGT. The V end was cut by 7 bases, the J end by 5 bases, with 21 bases between. CDR3 coding DNA: TGTGCCAGCATTATCAGCGGGTCAAACCCCGACGAGCAGTACTTC. Its translation is CASIISGSNPDEQYF.

This clonotype has a count of ten or more. Written as DNA, the CDR3 is TGCGCCAGCAGCTTGGACCCGGGACAGGGGTACGAGCAGTACTTC. Amino acids: CASSLDPGQGYEQYF. This chain uses TRBV5-1 with TRBJ2-7, with 10 bases matching TRBD1. This CDR3 has 15 amino acids. The V and J ends lost 0 bases and 4 bases, in that order; junction bases with no gene match: 4. Germline loops: CDR1 SGHRS, CDR2 YFSETQ.